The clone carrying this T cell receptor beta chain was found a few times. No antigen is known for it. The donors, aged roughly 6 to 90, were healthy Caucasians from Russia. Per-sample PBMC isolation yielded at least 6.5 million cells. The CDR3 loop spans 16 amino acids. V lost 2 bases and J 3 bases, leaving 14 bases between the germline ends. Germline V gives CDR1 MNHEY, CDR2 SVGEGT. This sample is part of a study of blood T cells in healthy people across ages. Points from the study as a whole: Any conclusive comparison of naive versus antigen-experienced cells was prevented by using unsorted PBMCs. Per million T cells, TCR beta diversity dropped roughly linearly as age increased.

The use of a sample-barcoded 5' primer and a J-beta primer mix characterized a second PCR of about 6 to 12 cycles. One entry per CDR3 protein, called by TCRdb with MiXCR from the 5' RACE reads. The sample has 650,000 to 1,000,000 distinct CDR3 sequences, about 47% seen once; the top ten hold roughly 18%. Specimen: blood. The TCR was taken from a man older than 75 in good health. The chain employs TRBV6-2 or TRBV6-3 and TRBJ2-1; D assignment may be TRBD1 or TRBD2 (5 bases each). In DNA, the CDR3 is TGTGCCAGCAGTTACATCGCGGGTAGGGGCTACAATGAGCAGTTCTTC. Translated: CASSYIAGRGYNEQFF.